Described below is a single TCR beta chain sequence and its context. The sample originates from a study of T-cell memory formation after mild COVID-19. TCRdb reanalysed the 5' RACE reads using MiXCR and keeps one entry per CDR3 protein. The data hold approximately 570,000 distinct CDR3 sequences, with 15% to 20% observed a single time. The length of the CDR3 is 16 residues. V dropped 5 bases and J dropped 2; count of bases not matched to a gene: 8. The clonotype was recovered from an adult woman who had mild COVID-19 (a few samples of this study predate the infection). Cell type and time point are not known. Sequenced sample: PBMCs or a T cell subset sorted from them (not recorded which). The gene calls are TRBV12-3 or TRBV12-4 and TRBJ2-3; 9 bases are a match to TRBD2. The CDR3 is CASSLQLAGNTDTQYF. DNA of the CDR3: TGTGCCAGCAGTCTCCAACTAGCGGGTAACACAGATACGCAGTATTTT.